The T cell receptor (beta chain) under discussion was sequenced for a study of T cell repertoires in cytomegalovirus infection. Turning to the study itself: Carrying CMV and the relevant HLA type showed in public TCR beta signatures.

TCRdb re-called the reads with MiXCR, one entry per CDR3 protein. The repertoire holds over 450,000 distinct CDR3 sequences, roughly 12% seen once, with roughly a tenth in the top ten. V trimming: 6 bases; J trimming: 1 base; junction bases outside the gene matches: 7. Germline V lookup: CDR1 MNHEY, CDR2 SVGAGI. The CDR3 covers 17 residues. In its sample, this clonotype was seen many times. Input material: PBMCs. The V call is TRBV6-5, the J call TRBJ2-5; 14 bases fit TRBD2. The clonotype comes from a human donor in good health (CMV status not recorded). Some clones in this sample may be carry-over from other donors' samples. The CDR3 DNA follows: TGTGCCAGCAGCCCACGGGGACTAGCGGGAGCCCAAGAGACCCAGTACTTC. It encodes CASSPRGLAGAQETQYF.